This is a list of T cell receptor beta chains from one sample in a study of cytomegalovirus exposure and HLA in healthy donors. Sequencing used immunoSEQ multiplex PCR; TCRdb keeps in-frame clones, though not all of them. Among 120,000 or so clones listed, about 78% were seen once. The sequencing sample was made of PBMCs. Receptors were obtained from a woman between 40 and 55 years old in good health and CMV-seropositive. CDR3s include the opening cysteine and the closing phenylalanine or tryptophan. A D gene is named only where the DNA matches it firmly. Size values are once, few and many counts, or a class for expanded clones, and some rows have none.

NA	TRBJ1-1	NA	TRBV10-3	CAISDRNTEAFF	TGTGCCATCAGTGACAGGAACACTGAAGCTTTCTTT
TRBD2	TRBJ2-1	few	TRBV10-3	CAISETPGTSGGSYNEQFF	TGTGCCATCAGTGAGACCCCCGGGACTAGCGGGGGCTCCTACAATGAGCAGTTCTTC
TRBD1	TRBJ1-6	few	TRBV12-5	CASGSTGSSYNSPLHF	TGTGCTAGTGGATCGACAGGGAGCTCCTATAATTCACCCCTCCACTTT
NA	TRBJ1-1	NA	TRBV29-1	CSVIMIGAVAEAFF	TGCAGCGTCATCATGATAGGGGCGGTTGCTGAAGCTTTCTTT
NA	TRBJ1-5	NA	TRBV7-6	CASSLVRGWDQPQHF	TGTGCCAGCAGCTTAGTCAGGGGATGGGATCAGCCCCAGCATTTT
NA	TRBJ2-3	NA	TRBV14	CASSPRPGITDTQYF	TGTGCCAGCAGCCCTCGGCCAGGGATCACAGATACGCAGTATTTT
TRBD1	TRBJ1-6	NA	TRBV18	CASSLQGGLNSPLHF	TGTGCCAGCTCCCTCCAGGGGGGACTTAATTCACCCCTCCACTTT
NA	TRBJ2-5	NA	TRBV29-1	CSAHSGEETQYF	TGCAGCGCCCACTCGGGGGAGGAGACCCAGTACTTC
TRBD1	TRBJ2-1	NA	TRBV6-4	CASSRGGTGENEQFF	TGTGCCAGCAGTAGAGGTGGGACAGGGGAGAATGAGCAGTTCTTC
TRBD1	TRBJ1-5	NA	TRBV27	CASGYNRGQPQHF	TGTGCCAGCGGGTATAACAGGGGTCAGCCCCAGCATTTT
NA	TRBJ2-3	NA	TRBV7-9	CASFRTGKTDTQYF	TGTGCCAGCTTCAGAACAGGGAAAACAGATACGCAGTATTTT
TRBD1	TRBJ2-2	NA	TRBV15	CATSRPGTGGTGELFF	TGTGCCACCAGCAGACCCGGGACAGGGGGGACCGGGGAGCTGTTTTTT
NA	TRBJ2-4	NA	TRBV2	CASSNEIAKNIQYF	TGTGCCAGCAGCAATGAGATAGCCAAAAACATTCAGTACTTC
TRBD1	TRBJ2-7	NA	TRBV5-1	CASRGQDSYEQYF	TGCGCCAGCAGGGGACAGGACTCCTACGAGCAGTACTTC
NA	TRBJ1-2	NA	TRBV25-1	CASSDGSIYGYTF	TGTGCCAGCAGTGATGGCAGTATCTATGGCTACACCTTC
TRBD1	TRBJ2-7	NA	TRBV27	CASSWEQGAEEQYF	TGTGCCAGCAGTTGGGAACAGGGGGCAGAGGAGCAGTACTTC
TRBD1	TRBJ1-5	NA	TRBV28	CASSSGQNDQPQHF	TGTGCCAGCAGTTCGGGACAGAACGATCAGCCCCAGCATTTT
NA	TRBJ1-5	NA	TRBV5-1	CASSLGAGSSQQPQHF	TGCGCCAGCAGCTTGGGGGCAGGGTCGTCCCAACAGCCCCAGCATTTT